This T cell receptor (beta chain) comes out of a study of blood T cell repertoires in COVID-19. As processed by the authors: From reference gene primer amplification, estimates of nucleated cell counts were derived. The assay was immunoSEQ multiplex PCR, and TCRdb's table has in-frame clones only and misses some. V and J calls and clone size are given by that table; D and trimming were obtained from the DNA. The table includes around 98,000 clones, 70% to 90% detected once. CDR3 length: 15 amino acids. Germline V lookup: CDR1 SGDLS, CDR2 YYNGEE. V lost 3 bases, J lost 1 base, and 10 bases lay in between.

The chain combines TRBV9 with TRBJ2-2, with D possibly being TRBD2 (5 bases). The specimen sequenced was peripheral blood. This clonotype was sampled from a man between 65 and 85 years old with acute or convalescent COVID-19. The DNA for the CDR3 is TGTGCCAGCAGCGCACGGGGAGAGAACACCGGGGAGCTGTTTTTT. Protein: CASSARGENTGELFF.